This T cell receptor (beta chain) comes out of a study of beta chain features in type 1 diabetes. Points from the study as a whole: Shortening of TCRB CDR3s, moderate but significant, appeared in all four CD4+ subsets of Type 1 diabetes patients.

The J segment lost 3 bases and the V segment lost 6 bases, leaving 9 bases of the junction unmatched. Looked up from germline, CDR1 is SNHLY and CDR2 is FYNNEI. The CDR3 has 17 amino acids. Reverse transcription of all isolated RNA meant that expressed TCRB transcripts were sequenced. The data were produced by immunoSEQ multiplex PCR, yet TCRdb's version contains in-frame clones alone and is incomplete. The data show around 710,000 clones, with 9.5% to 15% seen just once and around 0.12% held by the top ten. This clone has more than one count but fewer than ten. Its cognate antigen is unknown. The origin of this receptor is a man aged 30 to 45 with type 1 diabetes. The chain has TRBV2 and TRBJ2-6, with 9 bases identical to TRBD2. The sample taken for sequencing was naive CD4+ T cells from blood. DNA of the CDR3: TGTGCCAGCAGCCCCCGCGGGGGGGCAAATGGGGCCAACGTCCTGACTTTC. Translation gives CASSPRGGANGANVLTF.